This T cell receptor beta chain was profiled in a study of CD8 T cells in Susac syndrome. Relapsing-remitting disease, either stable or active, was present in the multiple sclerosis controls, who were treatment-naive patients. The CDR3 has 14 amino acids. CDR1 and CDR2 (germline): SGHKS, YYEKEE (reference sequence). V was trimmed by 2 bases and J by 4 bases, leaving 10 bases between them. It was with random hexamers that 0.5 to 1 ug RNA was reverse transcribed. The immunoSEQ assay covered 54 Vbeta and 13 Jbeta segments for CDR3. Via MiXCR, TCRdb re-called the immunoSEQ multiplex PCR reads, giving one row per CDR3 protein. The profile shows some 300,000 distinct CDR3 sequences, around nine tenths of them singletons.

The sequence derives from a human donor with multiple sclerosis. Sequencing was done on a sample of CD8+ T cells from PBMCs. The rearrangement joins TRBV5-5 to TRBJ1-5, with D possibly matching TRBD1 (5 bases). CDR3 nucleotides: TGTGCCAGCAGCTTTGGGGGGTTAAATCAGCCCCAGCATTTT. Amino acid sequence: CASSFGGLNQPQHF. Filled out from reference TRBV5-5 and TRBJ1-5, the complete variable domain reads DAGVTQSPTHLIKTRGQQVTLRCSPISGHKSVSWYQQVLGQGPQFIFQYYEKEERGRGNFPDRFSARQFPNYSSELNVNALLLGDSALYLCASSFGGLNQPQHFGDGTRLSIL.